Following are 20 T cell receptor beta chains from one sample sequenced in a study of blood T cells in healthy people across ages. Combining a sample-barcoded 5' primer with a J-beta primer mix, a second PCR ran for roughly 7 to 12 cycles. TCRdb recomputed calls from the 5' RACE reads with MiXCR, one row per CDR3 protein. The sample comprises about a million distinct CDR3 sequences, roughly 48% of which are singletons, and around 15% rests with the top ten. The sample consisted of blood. The origin of the receptors is a man younger than 45 in good health.

This clonotype has a single count. This chain connects TRBV6-5 to TRBJ1-1; no reliable D call. This CDR3 is 11 amino acids long. Trimming removed 8 bases from V and 5 bases from J, with 9 bases in between. Germline V lookup: CDR1 MNHEY, CDR2 SVGAGI. The CDR3 reads CASCLGTEAFF. The CDR3 DNA reads as TGTGCCAGCTGTTTGGGGACTGAAGCTTTCTTT.

This clonotype has a handful of counts. The genes are TRBV4-2 and TRBJ2-1; TRBD1 might be the D (6 bases). The CDR3 has 16 amino acids. V lost 1 base to trimming and J lost 4 bases, with 14 bases between them. Germline V gene data show CDR1 as LGHNA and CDR2 as YNFKEQ. CDR3 nucleotides: TGTGCCAGCAGCCAAGTTACAGGGTCTCAGTACAATGAGCAGTTCTTC. This sequence encodes CASSQVTGSQYNEQFF.

The rearrangement links TRBV12-3 or TRBV12-4 to TRBJ2-5, with TRBD2 identical over 8 bases. This CDR3 contains 13 residues. The V segment lost 7 bases and the J segment 9 bases; nucleotides outside the gene matches: 10. CDR3 region: CASTRGDGGAQYF. CDR3 DNA sequence: TGTGCCAGCACCCGGGGTGACGGGGGGGCCCAGTACTTC.

The V and J genes are TRBV2 and TRBJ1-2, with a possible D match to TRBD1 (5 bases). Per the germline V gene, CDR1 is SNHLY and CDR2 is FYNNEI. The length of the CDR3 is 14 residues. Trimming stripped 7 bases from V and 3 bases from J, with 15 bases between. CDR3 bases: TGTGCCAGCAAGCCCCGGGGCTCGTACTATGGCTACACCTTC. Translating gives CASKPRGSYYGYTF.

There are a few counts of this clonotype. The chain combines TRBV4-1 with TRBJ1-1, with D unresolved. The CDR3 is 11 amino acids. V shed 4 bases and J shed 9 bases, with 9 bases lying between them. Looked up from germline, CDR1 is MGHRA and CDR2 is YSYEKL. As DNA, the CDR3 is TGCGCCAGCAGCCTCGACAAAAAAGCTTTCTTT. Translated, it gives CASSLDKKAFF.

This chain uses TRBV4-3 with TRBJ2-1, with D tentatively TRBD2 (6 bases). The CDR3 is made up of 14 amino acids. Germline-derived CDR1 and CDR2 are LGHNA and YSLEER. The germline V and J ends were trimmed by 0 bases and 5 bases, with 8 bases remaining between them. The CDR3 DNA is TGCGCCAGCAGCCAAGATCGCGGGAACAATGAGCAGTTCTTC. Its translation: CASSQDRGNNEQFF.

This rearrangement joins TRBV7-9 to TRBJ2-1; D is unclear. Germline CDR1 reads SEHNR; CDR2 reads FQNEAQ (reference sequence). Trimming cost V 1 base and J 6 bases, with 7 bases left between them. This CDR3 is built from 13 residues. CDR3: CASSLEAVNEQFF. The CDR3 coding sequence is TGTGCCAGCAGCTTAGAGGCGGTCAATGAGCAGTTCTTC.

This clonotype was picked up a small number of times. The chain uses TRBV3-1 and TRBJ2-5; tentative D call: TRBD2 (5 bases). The end of the DNA is better explained by TRBJ2-7, so the J call may be wrong. The CDR3 has 12 residues. Germline V gene lookup returns CDR1 LGHDT and CDR2 YNNKEL (reference sequence). DNA for the CDR3: TGTGCCAGCAGCCGGTTAGCGTCCGAGCAGTACTTC. This sequence encodes CASSRLASEQYF.

V and J are TRBV11-1 and TRBJ2-1; TRBD2 matches at 13 bases. Germline V gives CDR1 SGHAT, CDR2 FQDESV (reference sequence). The CDR3 is made up of 15 amino acids. V was pared by 5 bases and J by 5 bases, with 3 bases of the junction left unmatched. The CDR3 DNA is TGTGCCAGCAGCCCGGGACTAGCGGGGCACAATGAGCAGTTCTTC. Amino acid sequence: CASSPGLAGHNEQFF. The full variable domain, rest sourced from reference TRBV11-1 and TRBJ2-1, is EAEVAQSPRYKITEKSQAVAFWCDPISGHATLYWYRQILGQGPELLVQFQDESVVDDSQLPKDRFSAERLKGVDSTLKIQPAELGDSAMYLCASSPGLAGHNEQFFGPGTRLTVL.

This clonotype was seen only a few times. This sequence joins TRBV10-3 and TRBJ1-6, with a possible D match to TRBD1 (6 bases). V lost 11 bases and J lost 9, with 20 bases in between. This CDR3 comprises 14 residues. The germline V gene encodes CDR1 ENHRY and CDR2 SYGVKD. CDR3 sequence: CAPVQQGPFSPLHF. The DNA of the CDR3 is TGTGCCCCCGTCCAACAGGGTCCTTTTTCACCCCTCCACTTT.

The V and J genes are TRBV7-9 and TRBJ2-5; TRBD2 aligns across 7 bases. CDR3 length: 16 amino acids. Germline V lookup: CDR1 SEHNR, CDR2 FQNEAQ (reference sequence). V dropped 3 bases and J dropped 2; count of bases not matched to a gene: 9. DNA for the CDR3: TGTGCCAGCAGCTTGGACCCCCTAGCGGTACAAGAGACCCAGTACTTC. Encoded protein: CASSLDPLAVQETQYF.

The chain carries TRBV29-1 and TRBJ2-4, with no clear D. The closer fit of TRBJ2-7 to the DNA end suggests the J call may be wrong. Per germline, CDR1 SQVTM and CDR2 ANQGSEA. This CDR3 has 12 amino acids. CDR3 residues: CSVGEWNYEQYF. The CDR3 DNA reads as TGCAGCGTTGGCGAATGGAACTACGAGCAGTACTTC.

This clonotype has more than one count but fewer than ten. The rearrangement uses TRBV7-2 and TRBJ1-2; no firm D call. Germline V gene sequence: CDR1 SGHTA, CDR2 FQGNSA. The V gene lost 7 bases and the J gene lost 0 bases, with 15 bases spanning the gap. The CDR3 is 15 residues long. CDR3 DNA sequence: TGTGCCAGCATGCTCTCCAGGAGTCCTAACTATGGCTACACCTTC. Amino acids: CASMLSRSPNYGYTF.

The chain combines TRBV29-1 with TRBJ2-5; TRBD1 or TRBD2 may be the D gene (5 bases each). This CDR3 is 13 amino acids long. Looked up from germline, CDR1 is SQVTM and CDR2 is ANQGSEA. V was trimmed by 4 bases and J by 3 bases, leaving 12 bases between them. CDR3 sequence: CSVVRVGEETQYF. CDR3 in DNA: TGCAGCGTTGTGCGGGTGGGGGAAGAGACCCAGTACTTC.

In nucleotides, the CDR3 is TGTGCCAGCAGCTCTTTTAGGACATTGAGCACTGAAGCTTTCTTT. This sequence encodes CASSSFRTLSTEAFF. The genes are TRBV11-3 and TRBJ1-1; tentatively, D is TRBD1 (5 bases). V was shortened by 4 bases and J by 4 bases, with 16 bases between the two germline ends. Germline CDR1 SGHNT, CDR2 YENEEA. The CDR3 loop spans 15 amino acids.

The chain is built from TRBV6-2 or TRBV6-3 and TRBJ2-7; TRBD1 is a possible D gene (6 bases). Trimming cost V 5 bases and J 2 bases, with 16 bases left between them. This CDR3 contains 15 residues. The V gene's germline CDR1 is MNHEY and CDR2 SVGEGT. The CDR3 DNA is TGTGCCAGCAGTGTCAACCGGGACACGGCCTACGAGCAGTACTTC. It encodes CASSVNRDTAYEQYF.

The chain uses TRBV3-1 and TRBJ2-1; D is unresolved. V was pared by 4 bases and J by 8 bases, with 12 bases between. Germline assignment: CDR1 LGHDT and CDR2 YNNKEL (reference sequence). This CDR3 comprises 13 residues. CDR3 coding DNA: TGTGCCAGCAGCCCAATCCAAGGGTATGAGCAGTTCTTC. It is translated as CASSPIQGYEQFF.

The rearrangement joins TRBV11-3 to TRBJ2-5; D gene uncertain. The J call is doubtful: the DNA matches TRBJ2-7 better. The CDR3 covers 16 residues. Germline values: CDR1 SGHNT, CDR2 YENEEA. Here the CDR3 DNA reads TGTGCCAGCAGCTTTTACGGTCGTGGCAGTTCCTACGAGCAGTACTTC. Residues: CASSFYGRGSSYEQYF.

This clonotype was picked up a small number of times. This sequence joins TRBV6-5 and TRBJ1-6; D gene uncertain. V lost 5 bases and J 8 bases, leaving 10 bases between the germline ends. Germline CDR1 MNHEY, CDR2 SVGAGI. The CDR3 is made up of 13 amino acids. The CDR3 nucleotides are TGTGCCAGCAGTCCGAACGGGGATTCACCCCTCCACTTT. Translating it yields CASSPNGDSPLHF.

This clonotype was picked up one time. The chain joins TRBV7-8 to TRBJ1-2; 8 bases map to TRBD1. Germline V gene sequence: CDR1 SGHVS, CDR2 FQNEAQ. The CDR3 consists of 13 residues. V gave up 5 bases and J gave up 8 bases; unmatched junction bases: 7. For the CDR3, the DNA is TGTGCCAGCAGCCAACAGGGGGTAAAAGGCTACACCTTC. Encoded protein: CASSQQGVKGYTF.